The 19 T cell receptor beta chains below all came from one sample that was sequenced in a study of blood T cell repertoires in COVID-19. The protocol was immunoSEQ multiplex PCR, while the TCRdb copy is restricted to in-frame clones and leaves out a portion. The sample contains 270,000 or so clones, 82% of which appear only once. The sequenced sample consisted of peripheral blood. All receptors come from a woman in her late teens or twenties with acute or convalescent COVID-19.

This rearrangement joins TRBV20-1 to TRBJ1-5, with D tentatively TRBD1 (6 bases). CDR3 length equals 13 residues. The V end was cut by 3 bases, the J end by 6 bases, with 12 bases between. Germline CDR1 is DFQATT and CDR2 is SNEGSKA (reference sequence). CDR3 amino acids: CSASNRVFQPQHF. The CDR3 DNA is TGCAGTGCTAGTAACAGGGTTTTTCAGCCCCAGCATTTT.

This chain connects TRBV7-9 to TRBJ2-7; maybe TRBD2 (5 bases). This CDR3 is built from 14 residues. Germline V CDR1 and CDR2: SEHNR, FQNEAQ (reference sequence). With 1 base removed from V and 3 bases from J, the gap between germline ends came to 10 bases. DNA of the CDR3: TGTGCCAGCAGCTTAGGAGGGCCCTTCTACGAGCAGTACTTC. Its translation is CASSLGGPFYEQYF.

DNA for the CDR3: TGCGCCAGCAGCTTGGGGCACACTAGCAATCAGCCCCAGCATTTT. This translates into CASSLGHTSNQPQHF. The chain employs TRBV5-1 and TRBJ1-5; D remains ambiguous. This CDR3 has 15 residues. V lost 0 bases and J lost 0, with 7 bases in between. The germline V gene has CDR1 SGHRS and CDR2 YFSETQ.

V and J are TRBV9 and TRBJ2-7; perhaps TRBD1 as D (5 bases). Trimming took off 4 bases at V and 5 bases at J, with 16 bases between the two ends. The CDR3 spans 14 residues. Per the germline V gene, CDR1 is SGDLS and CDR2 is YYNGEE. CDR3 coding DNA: TGTGCCAGCAGCCCTCAATACTCAGGGAACGAGCAGTACTTC. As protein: CASSPQYSGNEQYF.

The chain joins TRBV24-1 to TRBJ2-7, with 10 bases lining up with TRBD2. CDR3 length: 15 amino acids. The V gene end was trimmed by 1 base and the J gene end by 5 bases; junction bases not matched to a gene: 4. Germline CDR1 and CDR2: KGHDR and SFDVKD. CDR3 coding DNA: TGTGCCACCAGTGATTTAGGCCTAGCGGGAGACGAGCAGTACTTC. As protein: CATSDLGLAGDEQYF.

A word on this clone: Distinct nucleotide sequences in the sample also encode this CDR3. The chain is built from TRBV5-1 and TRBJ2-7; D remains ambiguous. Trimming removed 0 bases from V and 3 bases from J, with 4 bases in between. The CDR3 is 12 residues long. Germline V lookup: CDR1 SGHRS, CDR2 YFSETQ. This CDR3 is CASSLVGYEQYF. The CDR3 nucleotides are TGCGCCAGCAGCTTGGTCGGCTACGAGCAGTACTTC.

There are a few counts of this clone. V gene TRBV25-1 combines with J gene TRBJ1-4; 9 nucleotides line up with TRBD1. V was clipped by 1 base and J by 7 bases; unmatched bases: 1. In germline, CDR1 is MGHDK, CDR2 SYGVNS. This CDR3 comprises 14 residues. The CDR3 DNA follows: TGTGCCAGCAGTGAATGGACAGGGGTTGAAAAACTGTTTTTT. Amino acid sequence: CASSEWTGVEKLFF.

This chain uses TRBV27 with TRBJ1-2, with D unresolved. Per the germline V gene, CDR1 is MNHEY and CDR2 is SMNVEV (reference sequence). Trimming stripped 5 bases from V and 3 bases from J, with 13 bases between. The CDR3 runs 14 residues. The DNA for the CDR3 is TGTGCCAGCAGTCCTTCGCGGGTCGACTATGGCTACACCTTC. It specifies CASSPSRVDYGYTF.

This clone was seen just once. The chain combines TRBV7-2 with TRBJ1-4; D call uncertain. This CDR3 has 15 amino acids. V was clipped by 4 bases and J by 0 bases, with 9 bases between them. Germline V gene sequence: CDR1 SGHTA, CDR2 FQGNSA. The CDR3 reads CASSSWGATNEKLFF. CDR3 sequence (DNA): TGTGCCAGCAGCTCGTGGGGAGCAACTAATGAAAAACTGTTTTTT.

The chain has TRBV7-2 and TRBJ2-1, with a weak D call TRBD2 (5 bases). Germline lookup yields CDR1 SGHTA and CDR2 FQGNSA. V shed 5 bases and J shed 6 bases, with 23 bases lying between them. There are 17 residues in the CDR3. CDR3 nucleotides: TGTGCCAGCAGCCCCGTAAGCGGACCCTTTTCACGCAATGAGCAGTTCTTC. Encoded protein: CASSPVSGPFSRNEQFF.

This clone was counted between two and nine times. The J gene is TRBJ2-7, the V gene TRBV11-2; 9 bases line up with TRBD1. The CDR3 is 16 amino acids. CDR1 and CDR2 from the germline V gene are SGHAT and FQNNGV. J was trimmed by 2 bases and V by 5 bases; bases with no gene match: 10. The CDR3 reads CASSLLSGTGTYEQYF. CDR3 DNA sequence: TGTGCCAGCAGCCTCCTTTCCGGGACAGGGACCTACGAGCAGTACTTC.

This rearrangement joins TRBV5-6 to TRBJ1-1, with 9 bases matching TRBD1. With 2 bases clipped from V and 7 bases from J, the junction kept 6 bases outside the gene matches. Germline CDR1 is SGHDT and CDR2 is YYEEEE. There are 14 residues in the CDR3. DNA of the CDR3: TGTGCCAGCAGCTTAACAGGGGGCGCGGGTGAAGCTTTCTTT. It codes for CASSLTGGAGEAFF.

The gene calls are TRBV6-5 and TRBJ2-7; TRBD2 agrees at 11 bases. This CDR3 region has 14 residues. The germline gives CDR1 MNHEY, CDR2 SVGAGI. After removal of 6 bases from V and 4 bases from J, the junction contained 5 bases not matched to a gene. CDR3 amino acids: CASSPGTSGYEQYF. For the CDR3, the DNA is TGTGCCAGCAGCCCCGGGACTAGCGGTTACGAGCAGTACTTC.

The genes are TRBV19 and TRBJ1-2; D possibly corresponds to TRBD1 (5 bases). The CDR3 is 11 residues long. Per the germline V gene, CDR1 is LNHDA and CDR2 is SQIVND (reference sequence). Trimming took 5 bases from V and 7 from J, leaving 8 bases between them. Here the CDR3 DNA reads TGTGCCAGTAGTTACGGGGGTGGCTACACCTTC. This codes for CASSYGGGYTF.

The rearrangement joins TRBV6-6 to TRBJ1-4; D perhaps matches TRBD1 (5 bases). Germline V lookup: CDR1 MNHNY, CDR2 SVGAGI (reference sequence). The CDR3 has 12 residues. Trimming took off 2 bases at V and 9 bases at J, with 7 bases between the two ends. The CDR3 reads CASSYQGQKLFF. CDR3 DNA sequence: TGTGCCAGCAGTTACCAGGGCCAAAAACTGTTTTTT.

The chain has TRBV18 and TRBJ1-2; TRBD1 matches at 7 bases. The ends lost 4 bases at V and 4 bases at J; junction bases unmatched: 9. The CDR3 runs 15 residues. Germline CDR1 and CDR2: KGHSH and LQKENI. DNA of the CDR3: TGTGCCAGCTCACTTGAGGGGGCGCACATCTATGGCTACACCTTC. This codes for CASSLEGAHIYGYTF.

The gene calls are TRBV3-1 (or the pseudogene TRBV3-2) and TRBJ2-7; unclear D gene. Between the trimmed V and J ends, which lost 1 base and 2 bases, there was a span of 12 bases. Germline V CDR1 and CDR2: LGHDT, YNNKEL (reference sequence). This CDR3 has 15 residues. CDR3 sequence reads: CASSQASRSPYEQYF. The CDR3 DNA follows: TGTGCCAGCAGCCAAGCATCACGGTCTCCCTACGAGCAGTACTTC.

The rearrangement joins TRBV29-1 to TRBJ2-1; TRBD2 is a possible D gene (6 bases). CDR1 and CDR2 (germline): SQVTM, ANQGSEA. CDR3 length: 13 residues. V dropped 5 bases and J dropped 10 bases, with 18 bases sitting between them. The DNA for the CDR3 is TGCAGCGTTCGTAAAGAGATTAGCGGAGAGCAGTTCTTC. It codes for CSVRKEISGEQFF.

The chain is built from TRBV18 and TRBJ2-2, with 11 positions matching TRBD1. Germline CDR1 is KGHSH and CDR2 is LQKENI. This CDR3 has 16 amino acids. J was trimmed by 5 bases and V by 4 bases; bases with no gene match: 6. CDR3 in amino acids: CASSQGQGARTGELFF. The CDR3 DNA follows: TGTGCCAGCTCACAAGGACAGGGGGCGAGGACCGGGGAGCTGTTTTTT.